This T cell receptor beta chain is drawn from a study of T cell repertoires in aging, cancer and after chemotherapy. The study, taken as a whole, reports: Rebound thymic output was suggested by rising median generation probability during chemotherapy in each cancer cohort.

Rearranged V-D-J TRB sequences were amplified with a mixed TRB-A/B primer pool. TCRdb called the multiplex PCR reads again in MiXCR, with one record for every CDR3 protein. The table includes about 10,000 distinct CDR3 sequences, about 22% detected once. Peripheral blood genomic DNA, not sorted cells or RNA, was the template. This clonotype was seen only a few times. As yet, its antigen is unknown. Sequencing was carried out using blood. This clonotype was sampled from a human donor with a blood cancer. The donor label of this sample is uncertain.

For the CDR3, the DNA is TGCGCCAGCAGTGAGTCGCGAAGGGACGAGCAGTACTTC. The encoded protein is CASSESRRDEQYF. This rearrangement joins TRBV10-2 to TRBJ2-7, with no clear D. The CDR3 length is 13 residues. The V end was cut by 0 bases, the J end by 5 bases, with 8 bases between. CDR1 WSHSY and CDR2 SAAADI come from the germline V gene.